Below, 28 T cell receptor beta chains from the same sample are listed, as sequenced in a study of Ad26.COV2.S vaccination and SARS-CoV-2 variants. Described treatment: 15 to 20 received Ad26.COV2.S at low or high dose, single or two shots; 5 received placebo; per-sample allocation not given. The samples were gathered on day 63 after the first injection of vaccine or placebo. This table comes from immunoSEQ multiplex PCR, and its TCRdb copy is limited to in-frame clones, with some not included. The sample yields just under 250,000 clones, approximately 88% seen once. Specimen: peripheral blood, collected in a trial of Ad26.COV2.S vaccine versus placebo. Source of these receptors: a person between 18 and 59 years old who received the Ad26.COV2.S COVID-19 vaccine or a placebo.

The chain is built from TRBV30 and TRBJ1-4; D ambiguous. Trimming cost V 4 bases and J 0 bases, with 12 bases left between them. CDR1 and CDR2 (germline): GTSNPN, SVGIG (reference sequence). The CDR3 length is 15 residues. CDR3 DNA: TGTGCCTGGAACCCAGATGTCCCAACTAATGAAAAACTGTTTTTT. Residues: CAWNPDVPTNEKLFF. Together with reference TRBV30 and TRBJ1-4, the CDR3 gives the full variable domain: SQTIHQWPATLVQPVGSPLSLECTVEGTSNPNLYWYRQAAGRGLQLLFYSVGIGQISSEVPQNLSASRPQDRQFILSSKKLLLSDSGFYLCAWNPDVPTNEKLFFGSGTQLSVL.

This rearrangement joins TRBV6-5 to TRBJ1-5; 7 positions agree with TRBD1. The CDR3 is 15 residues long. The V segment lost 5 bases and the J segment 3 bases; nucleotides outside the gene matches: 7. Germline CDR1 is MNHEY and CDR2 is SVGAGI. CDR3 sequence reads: CASSHTGDPNQPQHF. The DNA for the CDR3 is TGTGCCAGCAGTCACACAGGGGATCCCAATCAGCCCCAGCATTTT.

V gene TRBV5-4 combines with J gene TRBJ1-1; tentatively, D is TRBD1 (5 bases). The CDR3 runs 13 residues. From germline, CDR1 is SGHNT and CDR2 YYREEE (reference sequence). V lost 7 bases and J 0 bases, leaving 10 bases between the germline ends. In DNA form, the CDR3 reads TGTGCCAGCGGGGCCGCTATGAACACTGAAGCTTTCTTT. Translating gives CASGAAMNTEAFF.

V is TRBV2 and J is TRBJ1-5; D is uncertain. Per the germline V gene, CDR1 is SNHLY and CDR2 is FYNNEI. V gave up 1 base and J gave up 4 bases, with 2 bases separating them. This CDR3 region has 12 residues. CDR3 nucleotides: TGTGCCAGCAGTGAAGGTAATCAGCCCCAGCATTTT. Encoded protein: CASSEGNQPQHF.

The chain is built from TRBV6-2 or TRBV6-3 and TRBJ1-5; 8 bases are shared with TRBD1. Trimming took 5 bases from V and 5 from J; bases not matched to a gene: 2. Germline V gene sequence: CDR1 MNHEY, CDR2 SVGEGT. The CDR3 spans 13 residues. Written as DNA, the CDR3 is TGTGCCAGCAGTGACAGGGGCTATCAGCCCCAGCATTTT. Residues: CASSDRGYQPQHF.

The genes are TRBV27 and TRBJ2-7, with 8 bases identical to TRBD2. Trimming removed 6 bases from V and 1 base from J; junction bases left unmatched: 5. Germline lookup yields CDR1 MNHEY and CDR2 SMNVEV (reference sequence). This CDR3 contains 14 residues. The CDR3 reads CASRLAGSSYEQYF. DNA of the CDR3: TGTGCCAGCAGGTTAGCGGGGTCGTCCTACGAGCAGTACTTC.

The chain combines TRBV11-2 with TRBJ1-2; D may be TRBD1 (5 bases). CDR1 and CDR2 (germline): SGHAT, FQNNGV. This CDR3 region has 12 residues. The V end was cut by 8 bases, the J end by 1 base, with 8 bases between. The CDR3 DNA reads TGTGCCAGCCGGGGCCATAACTATGGCTACACCTTC. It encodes CASRGHNYGYTF.

The CDR3 here is CASRPDRFVEAFF. CDR3 DNA: TGTGCCAGCAGACCGGACAGGTTTGTTGAAGCTTTCTTT. This chain joins TRBV6-5 and TRBJ1-1; 7 bases align to TRBD1. V shed 6 bases and J 7 bases; nucleotides not matched to a gene: 8. Per germline, CDR1 MNHEY and CDR2 SVGAGI. The CDR3 runs 13 residues.

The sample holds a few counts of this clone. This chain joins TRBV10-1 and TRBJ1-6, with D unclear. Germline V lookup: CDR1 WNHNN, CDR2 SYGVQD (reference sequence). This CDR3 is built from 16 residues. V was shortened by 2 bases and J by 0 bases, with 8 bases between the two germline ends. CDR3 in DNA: TGCGCCAGCAGTGAGGGTCGCCTCTCCTATAATTCACCCCTCCACTTT. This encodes CASSEGRLSYNSPLHF.

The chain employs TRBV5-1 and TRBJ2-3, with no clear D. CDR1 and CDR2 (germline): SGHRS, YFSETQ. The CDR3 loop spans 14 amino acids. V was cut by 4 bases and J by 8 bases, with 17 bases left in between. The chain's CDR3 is CASSRPHEAGTQYF. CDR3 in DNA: TGCGCCAGCAGCCGCCCCCACGAAGCAGGTACGCAGTATTTT.

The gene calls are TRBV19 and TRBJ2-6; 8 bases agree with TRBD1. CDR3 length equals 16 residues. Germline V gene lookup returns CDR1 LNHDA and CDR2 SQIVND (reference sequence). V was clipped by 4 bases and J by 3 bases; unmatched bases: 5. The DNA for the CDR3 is TGTGCCAGTAGTAGATGGACAGGGAATGGGGCCAACGTCCTGACTTTC. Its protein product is CASSRWTGNGANVLTF.

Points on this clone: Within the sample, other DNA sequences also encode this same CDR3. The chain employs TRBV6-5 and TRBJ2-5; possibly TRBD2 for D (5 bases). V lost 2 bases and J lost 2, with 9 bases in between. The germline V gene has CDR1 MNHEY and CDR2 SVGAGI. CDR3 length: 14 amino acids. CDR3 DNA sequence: TGTGCCAGCAGTTACCTAGGCGGGCAAGAGACCCAGTACTTC. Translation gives CASSYLGGQETQYF.

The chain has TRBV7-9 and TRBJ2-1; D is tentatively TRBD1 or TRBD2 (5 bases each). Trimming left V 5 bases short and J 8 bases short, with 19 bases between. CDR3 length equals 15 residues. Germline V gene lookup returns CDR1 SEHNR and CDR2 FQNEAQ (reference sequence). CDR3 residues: CASSAQPGPDYEQFF. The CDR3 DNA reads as TGTGCCAGCAGCGCCCAGCCGGGACCAGACTATGAGCAGTTCTTC.

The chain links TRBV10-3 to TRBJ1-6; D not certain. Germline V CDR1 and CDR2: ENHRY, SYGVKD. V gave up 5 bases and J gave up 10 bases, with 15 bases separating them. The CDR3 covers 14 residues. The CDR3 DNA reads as TGTGCCATCAGTTACAAGGGTGCGCCATCACCCCTCCACTTT. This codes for CAISYKGAPSPLHF.

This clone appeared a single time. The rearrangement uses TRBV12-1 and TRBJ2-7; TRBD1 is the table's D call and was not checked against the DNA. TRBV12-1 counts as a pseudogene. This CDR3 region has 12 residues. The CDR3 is CASTNQGFEQYF. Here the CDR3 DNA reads TGTGCCAGCACCAACCAGGGGTTCGAGCAGTACTTC.

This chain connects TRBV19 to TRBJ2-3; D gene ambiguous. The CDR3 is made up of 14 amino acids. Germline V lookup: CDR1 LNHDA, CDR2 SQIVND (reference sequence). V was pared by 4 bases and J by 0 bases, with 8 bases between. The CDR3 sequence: CASSKVTSTDTQYF. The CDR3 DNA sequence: TGTGCCAGTAGTAAGGTCACTAGCACAGATACGCAGTATTTT.

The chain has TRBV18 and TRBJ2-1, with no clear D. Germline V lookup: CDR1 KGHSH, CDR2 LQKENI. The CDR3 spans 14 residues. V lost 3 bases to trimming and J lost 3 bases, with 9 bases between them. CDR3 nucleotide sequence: TGTGCCAGCTCACCTTTATCCGACTACAATGAGCAGTTCTTC. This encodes CASSPLSDYNEQFF.

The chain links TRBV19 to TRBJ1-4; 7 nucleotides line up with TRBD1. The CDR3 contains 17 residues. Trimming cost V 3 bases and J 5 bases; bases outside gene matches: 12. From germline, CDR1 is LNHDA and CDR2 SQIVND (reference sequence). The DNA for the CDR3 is TGTGCCAGTAGTATCGACAGGGTTATCTTGAGCAATGAAAAACTGTTTTTT. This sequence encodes CASSIDRVILSNEKLFF.

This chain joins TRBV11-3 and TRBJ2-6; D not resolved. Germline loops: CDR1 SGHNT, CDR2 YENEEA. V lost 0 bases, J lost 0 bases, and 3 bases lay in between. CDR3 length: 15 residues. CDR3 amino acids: CASSLDSSGANVLTF. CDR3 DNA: TGTGCCAGCAGCTTAGACAGCTCTGGGGCCAACGTCCTGACTTTC.

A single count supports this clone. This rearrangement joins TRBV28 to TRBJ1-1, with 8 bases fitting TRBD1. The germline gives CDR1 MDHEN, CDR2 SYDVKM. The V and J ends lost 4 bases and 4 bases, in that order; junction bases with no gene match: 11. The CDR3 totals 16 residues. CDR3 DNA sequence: TGTGCCAGCAGTTCAGGGGGCGGGATGGTATTCACTGAAGCTTTCTTT. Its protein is CASSSGGGMVFTEAFF.

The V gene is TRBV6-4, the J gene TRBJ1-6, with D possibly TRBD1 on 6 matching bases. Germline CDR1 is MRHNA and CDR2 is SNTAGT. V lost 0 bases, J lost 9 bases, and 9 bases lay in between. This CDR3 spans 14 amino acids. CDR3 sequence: CASSDSQGGSPLHF. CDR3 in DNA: TGTGCCAGCAGTGACTCACAGGGCGGTTCACCCCTCCACTTT.

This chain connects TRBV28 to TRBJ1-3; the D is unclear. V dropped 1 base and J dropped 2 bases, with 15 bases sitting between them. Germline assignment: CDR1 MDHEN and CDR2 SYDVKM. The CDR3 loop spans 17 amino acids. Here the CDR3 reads CASSLSLSPAAGNTIYF. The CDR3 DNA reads TGTGCCAGCAGTTTATCCCTCTCCCCCGCGGCTGGAAACACCATATATTTT.

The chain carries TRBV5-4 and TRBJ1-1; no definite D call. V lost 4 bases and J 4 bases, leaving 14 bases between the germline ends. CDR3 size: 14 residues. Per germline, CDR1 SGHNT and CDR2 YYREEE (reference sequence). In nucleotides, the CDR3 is TGTGCCAGCAGCCGAGGCGGGGTACCCACTGAAGCTTTCTTT. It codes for CASSRGGVPTEAFF.

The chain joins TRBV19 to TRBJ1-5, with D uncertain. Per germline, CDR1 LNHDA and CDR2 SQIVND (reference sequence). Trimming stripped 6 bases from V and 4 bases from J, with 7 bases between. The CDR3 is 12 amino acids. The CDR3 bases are TGTGCCAGTAGAGGCAGTAATCAGCCCCAGCATTTT. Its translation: CASRGSNQPQHF.

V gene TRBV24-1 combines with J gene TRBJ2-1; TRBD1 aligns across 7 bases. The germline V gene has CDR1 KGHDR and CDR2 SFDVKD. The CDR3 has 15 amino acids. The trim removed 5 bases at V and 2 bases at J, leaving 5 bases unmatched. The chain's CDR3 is CATSANRGAYNEQFF. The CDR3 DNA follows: TGTGCCACCAGTGCTAACAGGGGCGCCTACAATGAGCAGTTCTTC.

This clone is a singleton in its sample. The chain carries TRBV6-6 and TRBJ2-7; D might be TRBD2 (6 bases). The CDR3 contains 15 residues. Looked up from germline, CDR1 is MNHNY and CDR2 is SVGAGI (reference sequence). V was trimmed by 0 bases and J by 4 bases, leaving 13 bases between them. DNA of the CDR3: TGTGCCAGCAGTTACTCATCCGGGAGCGAGTACGAGCAGTACTTC. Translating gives CASSYSSGSEYEQYF.

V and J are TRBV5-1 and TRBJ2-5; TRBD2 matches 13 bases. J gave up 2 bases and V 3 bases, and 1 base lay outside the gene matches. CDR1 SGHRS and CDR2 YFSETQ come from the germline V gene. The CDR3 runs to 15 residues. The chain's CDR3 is CASSWGLAGQETQYF. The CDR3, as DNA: TGCGCCAGCAGCTGGGGACTAGCGGGGCAAGAGACCCAGTACTTC.

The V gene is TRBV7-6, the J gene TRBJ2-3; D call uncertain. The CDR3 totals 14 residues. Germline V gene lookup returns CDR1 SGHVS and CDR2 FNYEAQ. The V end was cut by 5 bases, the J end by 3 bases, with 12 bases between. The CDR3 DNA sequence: TGTGCCAGCAGCCCCGAGTCCCTTACAGATACGCAGTATTTT. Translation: CASSPESLTDTQYF.